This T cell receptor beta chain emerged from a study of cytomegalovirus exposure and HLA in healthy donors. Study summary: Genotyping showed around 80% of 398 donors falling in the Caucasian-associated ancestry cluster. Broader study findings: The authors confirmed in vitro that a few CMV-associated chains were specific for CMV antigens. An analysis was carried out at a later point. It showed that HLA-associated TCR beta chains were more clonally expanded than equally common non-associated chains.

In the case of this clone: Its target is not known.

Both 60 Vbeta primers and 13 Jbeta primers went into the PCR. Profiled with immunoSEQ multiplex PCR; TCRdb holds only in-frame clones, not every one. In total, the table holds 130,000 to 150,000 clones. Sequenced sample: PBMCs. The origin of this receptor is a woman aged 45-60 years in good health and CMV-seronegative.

In DNA form, the CDR3 reads TGTGCCAGCAGTACTCAGGGGGTTGACGAGCAGTACTTC. This codes for CASSTQGVDEQYF. The rearrangement links TRBV11-3 to TRBJ2-7; TRBD1 matches at 7 bases. Germline V gene sequence: CDR1 SGHNT, CDR2 YENEEA. The CDR3 covers 13 residues. V trimming: 6 bases; J trimming: 5 bases; junction bases outside the gene matches: 7.